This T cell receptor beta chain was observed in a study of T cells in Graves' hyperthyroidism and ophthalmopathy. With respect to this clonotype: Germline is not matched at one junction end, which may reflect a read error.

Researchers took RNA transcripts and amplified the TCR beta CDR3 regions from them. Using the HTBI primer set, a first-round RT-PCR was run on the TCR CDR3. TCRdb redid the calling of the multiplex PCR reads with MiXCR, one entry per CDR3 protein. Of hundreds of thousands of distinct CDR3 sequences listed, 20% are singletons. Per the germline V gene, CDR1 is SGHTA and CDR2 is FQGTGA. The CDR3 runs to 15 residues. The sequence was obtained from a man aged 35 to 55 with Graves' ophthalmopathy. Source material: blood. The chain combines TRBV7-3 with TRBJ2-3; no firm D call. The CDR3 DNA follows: TGTGTCAGCAGCTTAGCTCTGACATACACAGATACGCAGTATTTT. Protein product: CVSSLALTYTDTQYF.